This TCR beta chain was sequenced for a study of blood T cell repertoires in COVID-19. Study-wide context: Samples representing acute and convalescent COVID-19 were sourced from the United States, Italy and Spain. From T cells, B-cell-depleted T cells, or PBMCs came the material, which was cDNA or gDNA.

Sequencing used immunoSEQ multiplex PCR; TCRdb keeps in-frame clones, though not all of them. Of 120,000 to 150,000 clones in the sample, about three quarters are singletons; the top ten hold about an eighth. This CDR3 is 15 amino acids long. Germline CDR1 and CDR2: MDHEN and SYDVKM. V was pared by 2 bases and J by 0 bases, with 9 bases between. The material sequenced was peripheral blood. The genes are TRBV28 and TRBJ2-3; D is uncertain. This receptor was identified in a man at least 80 years old with acute or convalescent COVID-19. The CDR3 sequence: CASSLNFPSTDTQYF. CDR3 in DNA: TGTGCCAGCAGTTTAAACTTCCCCAGCACAGATACGCAGTATTTT.